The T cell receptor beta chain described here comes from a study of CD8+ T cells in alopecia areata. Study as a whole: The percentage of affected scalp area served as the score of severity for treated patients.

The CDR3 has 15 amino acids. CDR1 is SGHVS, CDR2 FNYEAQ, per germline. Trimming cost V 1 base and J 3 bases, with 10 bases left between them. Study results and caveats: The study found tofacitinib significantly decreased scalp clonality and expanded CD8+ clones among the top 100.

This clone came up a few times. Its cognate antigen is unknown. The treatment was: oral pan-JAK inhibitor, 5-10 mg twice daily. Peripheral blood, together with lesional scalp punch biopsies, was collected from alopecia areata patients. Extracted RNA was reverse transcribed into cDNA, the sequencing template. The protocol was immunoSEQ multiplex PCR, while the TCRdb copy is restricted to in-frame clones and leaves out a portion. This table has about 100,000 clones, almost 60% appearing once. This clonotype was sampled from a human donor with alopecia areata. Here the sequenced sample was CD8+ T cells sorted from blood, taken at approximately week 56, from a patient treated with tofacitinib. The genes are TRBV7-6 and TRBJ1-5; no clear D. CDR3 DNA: TGTGCCAGCAGCTTAGGGACGGATAACAATCAGCCCCAGCATTTT. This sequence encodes CASSLGTDNNQPQHF.